These 18 T cell receptor beta chains were sequenced from one sample in a study of cytomegalovirus exposure and HLA in healthy donors. PCR involved 60 Vbeta and 13 Jbeta primers. Clones were read by immunoSEQ multiplex PCR, and TCRdb kept only the in-frame ones, dropping some. This sample's table reports around 130,000 clones. What was sequenced was PBMCs. The receptors derive from a woman between 55 and 75 years old in good health and CMV-seronegative.

This chain links TRBV6-6 with TRBJ2-7, with a weak D call TRBD2 (5 bases). The CDR3 runs 13 residues. Germline CDR1 MNHNY, CDR2 SVGAGI (reference sequence). Trimming left V 6 bases short and J 6 bases short, with 15 bases between. In DNA form, the CDR3 reads TGTGCCAGCAGCCCCGGCGGGCTAGGCGAGCAGTACTTC. Amino acid sequence: CASSPGGLGEQYF.

J is TRBJ2-3 and V is TRBV7-2; 10 bases are a match to TRBD2. The CDR3 covers 16 residues. The junction had 8 bases not matched to a gene; V was cut back by 4 bases and J by 4 bases. Germline V CDR1 and CDR2: SGHTA, FQGNSA. The CDR3 sequence: CASSWAFLAGADTQYF. The CDR3 DNA reads as TGTGCCAGCAGCTGGGCCTTTCTAGCGGGGGCAGATACGCAGTATTTT.

This chain connects TRBV18 to TRBJ1-2, with D perhaps TRBD1 (6 bases). The germline gives CDR1 KGHSH, CDR2 LQKENI. The V end lost 0 bases, the J end lost 4 bases, and 15 bases lay between the germline ends. The length of the CDR3 is 16 residues. DNA of the CDR3: TGTGCCAGCTCACCACCGAGGGGGTTAGTTCCCTATGGCTACACCTTC. Protein sequence: CASSPPRGLVPYGYTF.

The CDR3 reads CASSLEASGGADIQYF. The DNA of the CDR3 is TGCGCCAGCAGCTTGGAAGCTAGCGGGGGGGCAGACATTCAGTACTTC. This rearrangement joins TRBV5-1 to TRBJ2-4; 12 bases map to TRBD2. Germline loops: CDR1 SGHRS, CDR2 YFSETQ. The CDR3 has 16 amino acids. The V gene end was trimmed by 0 bases and the J gene end by 8 bases; junction bases not matched to a gene: 6.

CDR3 in DNA: TGTGCCAGTAGTAAGGGGACAGGGAGCGCCTACGAGCAGTACTTC. Translated: CASSKGTGSAYEQYF. The chain links TRBV19 to TRBJ2-7; 9 bases fit TRBD1. Looked up from germline, CDR1 is LNHDA and CDR2 is SQIVND (reference sequence). V trimming: 4 bases; J trimming: 2 bases; junction bases outside the gene matches: 6. The CDR3 is made up of 15 amino acids.

The chain joins TRBV7-6 to TRBJ2-2, with TRBD1 matching 8 bases. CDR1 and CDR2 from the germline V gene are SGHVS and FNYEAQ. Trimming at V came to 2 bases and at J to 2 bases, leaving 7 bases not matched to a gene. The length of the CDR3 is 17 residues. CDR3 residues: CASSLRRQGLNTGELFF. For the CDR3, the DNA is TGTGCCAGCAGCTTACGTAGACAGGGGCTAAACACCGGGGAGCTGTTTTTT. Combining the CDR3 with reference TRBV7-6 and TRBJ2-2 gives the whole variable domain GAGVSQSPRYKVTKRGQDVALRCDPISGHVSLYWYRQALGQGPEFLTYFNYEAQQDKSGLPNDRFSAERPEGSISTLTIQRTEQRDSAMYRCASSLRRQGLNTGELFFGEGSRLTVL.

The chain recombines TRBV19 with TRBJ1-2; possibly TRBD1 for D (5 bases). V was trimmed by 4 bases and J by 7 bases, leaving 19 bases between them. This CDR3 contains 15 residues. Germline CDR1 and CDR2: LNHDA and SQIVND (reference sequence). The CDR3 nucleotides are TGTGCCAGTAGTACCCTGGGACCGACGGGGGTTGGCTACACCTTC. Protein: CASSTLGPTGVGYTF.

This sequence joins TRBV19 and TRBJ2-3; 8 bases map to TRBD2. Trimming at V came to 4 bases and at J to 3 bases, leaving 3 bases not matched to a gene. This CDR3 comprises 14 residues. From germline, CDR1 is LNHDA and CDR2 SQIVND (reference sequence). The CDR3 is CASSNSGKTDTQYF. The CDR3 DNA follows: TGTGCCAGTAGTAATAGCGGGAAGACAGATACGCAGTATTTT.

The rearrangement links TRBV7-9 to TRBJ2-1; D might be TRBD1 (6 bases). This CDR3 is 15 amino acids long. Germline loops: CDR1 SEHNR, CDR2 FQNEAQ (reference sequence). The V end lost 5 bases, the J end lost 4 bases, and 15 bases lay between the germline ends. The CDR3 nucleotides read TGTGCCAGCAGCCCCCGGGACACGCAATACAATGAGCAGTTCTTC. It translates to CASSPRDTQYNEQFF.

The chain recombines TRBV6-6 with TRBJ2-1, with D hard to call. From germline, CDR1 is MNHNY and CDR2 SVGAGI (reference sequence). V lost 2 bases and J 4 bases, leaving 15 bases between the germline ends. The CDR3 spans 16 residues. DNA of the CDR3: TGTGCCAGCAGTTACCCCCCTAACAGAGATTACAATGAGCAGTTCTTC. Protein sequence: CASSYPPNRDYNEQFF.

The chain recombines TRBV28 with TRBJ1-1, with 12 bases fitting TRBD1. The V gene end was trimmed by 6 bases and the J gene end by 7 bases; junction bases not matched to a gene: 6. This CDR3 has 14 residues. The V gene's germline CDR1 is MDHEN and CDR2 SYDVKM. CDR3 DNA sequence: TGTGCCAGCAGGCTCCGGGACAGGGGGCGTGAAGCTTTCTTT. It translates to CASRLRDRGREAFF.

With regard to this clone: This same CDR3 is encoded by further DNA sequences in the sample. The chain recombines TRBV7-9 with TRBJ1-1; 7 nucleotides line up with TRBD1. V was clipped by 5 bases and J by 1 base; unmatched bases: 1. The length of the CDR3 is 13 residues. CDR1 is SEHNR and CDR2 is FQNEAQ in the germline V gene (reference sequence). CDR3 bases: TGTGCCAGCAGCCGGACAGGGAACACTGAAGCTTTCTTT. Protein product: CASSRTGNTEAFF.

The V gene is TRBV2, the J gene TRBJ2-5, with D possibly being TRBD1 (6 bases). TRBJ2-7 explains the end of the DNA better; the J call may be wrong. Germline V gene sequence: CDR1 SNHLY, CDR2 FYNNEI. The CDR3 totals 13 residues. The CDR3 loop is CASSADRRYEQYF. The CDR3 DNA sequence: TGTGCCAGCAGTGCCGACAGGCGGTACGAGCAGTACTTC.

The chain's CDR3 is CASSLYGATYEQYF. As DNA, the CDR3 is TGTGCCAGCAGCTTGTACGGTGCTACCTACGAGCAGTACTTC. The V call is TRBV5-4, the J call TRBJ2-7, with D unresolved. There are 14 residues in the CDR3. In germline, CDR1 is SGHNT, CDR2 YYREEE (reference sequence). Trimming stripped 1 base from V and 2 bases from J, with 10 bases between.

This chain joins TRBV6-6 and TRBJ1-4, with TRBD1 as a possible D gene (5 bases). The V gene's germline CDR1 is MNHNY and CDR2 SVGAGI (reference sequence). There are 16 residues in the CDR3. V gave up 5 bases and J gave up 8 bases, with 21 bases separating them. The CDR3 DNA sequence: TGTGCCAGCAGTAACGGGGGGGGGTTCTCAAGCGAAAAACTGTTTTTT. Encoded protein: CASSNGGGFSSEKLFF.

V is TRBV11-2 and J is TRBJ2-5, with TRBD1 matching over 8 bases. Per the germline V gene, CDR1 is SGHAT and CDR2 is FQNNGV. This CDR3 comprises 16 residues. The trim removed 4 bases at V and 7 bases at J, leaving 14 bases unmatched. In nucleotides, the CDR3 is TGTGCCAGCAGCTCCAGGAAGCAGGGGGCCTTTGGGACCCAGTACTTC. Translating gives CASSSRKQGAFGTQYF.

The chain is built from TRBV7-6 and TRBJ2-3, with D perhaps TRBD2 (6 bases). The CDR3 totals 14 residues. CDR1 and CDR2 from the germline V gene are SGHVS and FNYEAQ. V lost 2 bases and J 6 bases, leaving 12 bases between the germline ends. CDR3 residues: CASSLNFGGDTQYF. The CDR3 coding sequence is TGTGCCAGCAGCTTAAATTTCGGAGGGGATACGCAGTATTTT.

The gene calls are TRBV2 and TRBJ2-1; 9 bases agree with TRBD1. CDR1 and CDR2 (germline): SNHLY, FYNNEI. The CDR3 is made up of 15 amino acids. J lost 4 bases, V lost 8 bases, and 9 bases had no gene match. The CDR3 DNA sequence: TGTGCCAGCTTCCAGGTCGGGACAGGGTACAATGAGCAGTTCTTC. Translated, it gives CASFQVGTGYNEQFF.